The 24 T cell receptor beta chains given below trace back to one sample, sequenced in a study of blood T cell repertoires in COVID-19. Repertoires were generated with immunoSEQ multiplex PCR, while TCRdb's copy carries only in-frame clones and drops some. The sample carries around 250,000 clones, roughly 89% recorded once. The source material was peripheral blood. The receptors come from a woman in her fifties or sixties with COVID-19, enrolled during active disease.

The V gene is TRBV18, the J gene TRBJ2-4, with D possibly being TRBD1 (6 bases). The germline CDR1 and CDR2 sequences are KGHSH and LQKENI. The V and J ends lost 3 bases and 6 bases respectively, with 18 bases between them. The CDR3 covers 16 residues. CDR3 residues: CASSPPFLRDINIQYF. The CDR3 DNA sequence: TGTGCCAGCTCACCGCCCTTCCTCCGGGACATAAACATTCAGTACTTC. Based on the CDR3 plus reference TRBV18 and TRBJ2-4, the full variable domain is NAGVMQNPRHLVRRRGQEARLRCSPMKGHSHVYWYRQLPEEGLKFMVYLQKENIIDESGMPKERFSAEFPKEGPSILRIQQVVRGDSAAYFCASSPPFLRDINIQYFGAGTRLSVL.

The V and J genes are TRBV13 and TRBJ2-5, with D possibly being TRBD1 (5 bases). The CDR3 loop spans 14 amino acids. Germline values: CDR1 PRHDT, CDR2 FYEKMQ (reference sequence). V lost 5 bases and J lost 5, with 15 bases in between. In DNA form, the CDR3 reads TGTGCCAGCAGCCCCAGTCCAGGGCGTGAGACCCAGTACTTC. The encoded protein is CASSPSPGRETQYF.

This clone was picked up one time. The CDR3 region is CASSLSAADTQYF. CDR3 DNA: TGTGCCAGCAGCTTATCAGCGGCAGATACGCAGTATTTT. The V gene is TRBV7-3, the J gene TRBJ2-3, with a tentative D call TRBD2 (5 bases). This CDR3 region has 13 residues. The V gene's germline CDR1 is SGHTA and CDR2 FQGTGA. Trimming shortened V by 2 bases and J by 4 bases, and 7 bases separated the two germline ends.

The chain carries TRBV27 and TRBJ1-1, with D unclear. CDR1 and CDR2 (germline): MNHEY, SMNVEV (reference sequence). V was cut by 5 bases and J by 5 bases, with 15 bases left in between. CDR3 length: 14 residues. CDR3: CASSKKTGWTEAFF. CDR3 DNA sequence: TGTGCCAGCAGTAAGAAAACCGGGTGGACTGAAGCTTTCTTT.

The chain links TRBV27 to TRBJ1-2; 10 bases match TRBD1. Germline CDR1 is MNHEY and CDR2 is SMNVEV (reference sequence). This CDR3 has 15 residues. The trim removed 5 bases at V and 4 bases at J, leaving 7 bases unmatched. The CDR3 loop is CASSPGTGAGYGYTF. CDR3 DNA sequence: TGTGCCAGCAGTCCCGGGACAGGGGCGGGCTATGGCTACACCTTC.

The V gene is TRBV3-1 (or the pseudogene TRBV3-2), the J gene TRBJ2-5; 11 bases fit TRBD2. This CDR3 is built from 16 residues. With V trimmed by 0 bases and J by 3 bases, 3 bases remained unmatched. Per the germline V gene, CDR1 is LGHDT and CDR2 is YNNKEL (reference sequence). CDR3 DNA sequence: TGTGCCAGCAGCCAAGAATTGACTAGCGGGGAAGAGACCCAGTACTTC. Its translation: CASSQELTSGEETQYF.

This chain links TRBV7-9 with TRBJ1-5, with 9 bases fitting TRBD1. The germline V gene has CDR1 SEHNR and CDR2 FQNEAQ (reference sequence). Losses at the gene ends were 1 base for V and 5 bases for J; bases not matched to a gene: 0. This CDR3 comprises 14 residues. The chain's CDR3 is CASSLGQGDQPQHF. The CDR3 DNA follows: TGTGCCAGCAGCTTAGGACAGGGGGATCAGCCCCAGCATTTT.

This sequence joins TRBV5-1 and TRBJ1-2; D uncertain. The V end lost 0 bases, the J end lost 2 bases, and 8 bases lay between the germline ends. This CDR3 contains 14 residues. Germline lookup yields CDR1 SGHRS and CDR2 YFSETQ. The DNA of the CDR3 is TGCGCCAGCAGCTTGGACCCGGTAAACTATGGCTACACCTTC. Protein: CASSLDPVNYGYTF.

J is TRBJ1-2 and V is TRBV2, with D unresolved. Germline CDR1 is SNHLY and CDR2 is FYNNEI. The CDR3 is 15 residues long. V shed 5 bases and J shed 4 bases, with 17 bases lying between them. CDR3 sequence reads: CASSSTRTPSYGYTF. The CDR3 DNA sequence: TGTGCCAGCAGTTCCACCCGCACACCCTCCTATGGCTACACCTTC. Using reference TRBV2 and TRBJ1-2 for the parts outside the CDR3, the full variable domain is EPEVTQTPSHQVTQMGQEVILRCVPISNHLYFYWYRQILGQKVEFLVSFYNNEISEKSEIFDDQFSVERPDGSNFTLKIRSTKLEDSAMYFCASSSTRTPSYGYTFGSGTRLTVV.

The chain uses TRBV4-1 and TRBJ2-7, with D uncertain. Germline V gives CDR1 MGHRA, CDR2 YSYEKL. Trimming cost V 0 bases and J 4 bases, with 13 bases left between them. The length of the CDR3 is 15 residues. The CDR3 sequence: CASSQDPPQLYEQYF. The CDR3 DNA sequence: TGCGCCAGCAGCCAAGATCCCCCACAATTATACGAGCAGTACTTC.

The chain combines TRBV6-2 or TRBV6-3 with TRBJ1-1; 7 bases are a match to TRBD1. V trimming: 5 bases; J trimming: 1 base; junction bases outside the gene matches: 4. This CDR3 region has 14 residues. Germline CDR1 reads MNHEY; CDR2 reads SVGEGT. The CDR3 reads CASSGDRKNTEAFF. The DNA of the CDR3 is TGTGCCAGCAGTGGGGACAGAAAGAACACTGAAGCTTTCTTT.

This chain's CDR3 is CASSFGRNTDTQYF. The CDR3, as DNA: TGTGCCAGCAGCTTTGGCAGAAACACAGATACGCAGTATTTT. V usage is TRBV11-2 and J usage is TRBJ2-3, with D unresolved. Germline assignment: CDR1 SGHAT and CDR2 FQNNGV. The CDR3 totals 14 residues. V lost 3 bases, J lost 2 bases, and 9 bases lay in between.

Only a few counts were recorded for this clone. The CDR3 reads CASRTGTEPFRRNTIYF. As DNA, the CDR3 is TGTGCCAGTAGAACCGGGACAGAGCCGTTTAGGCGGAACACCATATATTTT. V and J are TRBV19 and TRBJ1-3; 7 bases line up with TRBD1. V dropped 6 bases and J dropped 7; count of bases not matched to a gene: 18. CDR3 length equals 17 residues. Per the germline V gene, CDR1 is LNHDA and CDR2 is SQIVND (reference sequence).

The DNA of the CDR3 is TGCGCCAGCAGCCCCATGGGGACTAGCGGGGGGTTAGATACGCAGTATTTT. Its protein is CASSPMGTSGGLDTQYF. V is TRBV4-3 and J is TRBJ2-3; 15 bases agree with TRBD2. Germline V gives CDR1 LGHNA, CDR2 YSLEER. The V segment lost 4 bases and the J segment 5 bases; nucleotides outside the gene matches: 7. CDR3 length: 17 amino acids.

The CDR3 spells CASSLGAETFTDTQYF. Written as DNA, the CDR3 is TGTGCCAGCAGCTTGGGAGCGGAGACTTTCACAGATACGCAGTATTTT. The chain carries TRBV7-2 and TRBJ2-3; D perhaps matches TRBD2 (5 bases). V lost 3 bases and J lost 2, with 15 bases in between. The CDR3 covers 16 residues. Germline V gene data show CDR1 as SGHTA and CDR2 as FQGNSA.

This clone was detected only once. V and J are TRBV27 and TRBJ2-7; possible D gene TRBD1, 5 bases. Per the germline V gene, CDR1 is MNHEY and CDR2 is SMNVEV (reference sequence). This CDR3 comprises 13 residues. Trimming removed 6 bases from V and 5 bases from J, with 14 bases in between. The CDR3 reads CASRRRQTDEQYF. For the CDR3, the DNA is TGTGCCAGCAGGAGGAGACAGACGGACGAGCAGTACTTC.

The rearrangement uses TRBV6-5 and TRBJ1-2; 7 bases align to TRBD1. This CDR3 is built from 15 residues. V lost 7 bases to trimming and J lost 4 bases; unmatched junction nucleotides: 12. Germline V gives CDR1 MNHEY, CDR2 SVGAGI. This CDR3 is CASKDRDSDIYGYTF. CDR3 coding DNA: TGTGCCAGCAAAGACCGGGACAGTGATATCTATGGCTACACCTTC.

The chain combines TRBV5-5 with TRBJ2-7, with 9 bases aligning to TRBD1. V trimming: 3 bases; J trimming: 4 bases; junction bases outside the gene matches: 8. Germline V gene lookup returns CDR1 SGHKS and CDR2 YYEKEE (reference sequence). There are 15 residues in the CDR3. CDR3 DNA sequence: TGTGCCAGCAGCTCCTCCGGGACAGGGCTATACGAGCAGTACTTC. Its protein product is CASSSSGTGLYEQYF.

The J gene is TRBJ2-5, the V gene TRBV27, with TRBD2 matching over 11 bases. From germline, CDR1 is MNHEY and CDR2 SMNVEV (reference sequence). The junction had 11 bases not matched to a gene; V was cut back by 6 bases and J by 5 bases. There are 16 residues in the CDR3. The CDR3 here is CASRKFSGGAWETQYF. CDR3 coding DNA: TGTGCCAGCAGAAAATTTAGCGGGGGGGCCTGGGAGACCCAGTACTTC.

This rearrangement joins TRBV27 to TRBJ2-7; D is ambiguous. V lost 10 bases and J 0 bases, leaving 13 bases between the germline ends. Germline loops: CDR1 MNHEY, CDR2 SMNVEV (reference sequence). The CDR3 sequence is 13 residues long. CDR3 bases: TGTGCCACCAGACCGTCGAGCTCCTACGAGCAGTACTTC. Its translation: CATRPSSSYEQYF.

This clone was seen only once. This chain links TRBV4-3 with TRBJ2-7, with D possibly TRBD2 on 7 matching bases. V dropped 4 bases and J dropped 4 bases, with 17 bases sitting between them. CDR1 LGHNA and CDR2 YSLEER come from the germline V gene. The CDR3 contains 15 residues. As DNA, the CDR3 is TGCGCCAGCAGCCCTGGAGGGGGGGCGGGATACGAGCAGTACTTC. It codes for CASSPGGGAGYEQYF.

This clone occurred a few times. The chain combines TRBV5-1 with TRBJ1-2, with D possibly being TRBD1 (5 bases). Germline V gives CDR1 SGHRS, CDR2 YFSETQ. Trimming stripped 4 bases from V and 0 bases from J, with 19 bases between. This CDR3 spans 17 amino acids. The CDR3 DNA reads as TGCGCCAGCAGCAGGAAACAGGCCCGTGCATCTAACTATGGCTACACCTTC. Amino acids: CASSRKQARASNYGYTF.

V is TRBV11-2 and J is TRBJ2-5; TRBD1 matches 9 bases. CDR3 length equals 16 residues. V lost 5 bases and J lost 6; bases outside the gene matches: 13. Germline CDR1 reads SGHAT; CDR2 reads FQNNGV. CDR3 in DNA: TGTGCCAGCAGCAACCACCCACAGGGGGCTCTAAAGACCCAGTACTTC. It yields the protein CASSNHPQGALKTQYF.

The chain links TRBV10-3 to TRBJ1-4; possible D gene TRBD1, 5 bases. Germline V CDR1 and CDR2: ENHRY, SYGVKD. Trimming took 4 bases from V and 6 from J, leaving 9 bases between them. The CDR3 spans 13 residues. The CDR3 sequence is CAISGREDEKLFF. The DNA of the CDR3 is TGTGCCATCAGTGGCAGGGAAGATGAAAAACTGTTTTTT.